A selection of T cell receptor beta chains follows, all from one sample in a study of blood T cells in healthy people across ages. One entry per CDR3 protein, called by TCRdb with MiXCR from the 5' RACE reads. This sample has under 1,000,000 distinct CDR3 sequences, with 46% found just once. Source material: blood. The origin of the receptors is a man at least 80 years old in good health. The CDR3 runs from the conserved cysteine through the conserved F or W. The order of the fields is D gene, J gene, V gene, clone size, CDR3 DNA, CDR3 protein. The D gene is left open where the match is weak. Clone size is shown for a subset of rows, as once, few, many or a class of expanded clone.

TRBD1	TRBJ2-2	TRBV28	.	TGTGCCAGCAGGACAGGGGGCTTTAACGGGGAGCTGTTTTTT	CASRTGGFNGELFF
.	TRBJ2-5	TRBV2	once	TGTGCCAGCAGTGAACTCCCGGGGGAGACCCAGTACTTC	CASSELPGETQYF
TRBD1	TRBJ2-3	TRBV7-2	few	TGTGCCAGCAGCTTCAGACAGGGGAGAGCAGATACGCAGTATTTT	CASSFRQGRADTQYF
.	TRBJ2-3	TRBV29-1	many	TGCAGCGTTGAAGTGGGGGACAGCACAGATACGCAGTATTTT	CSVEVGDSTDTQYF
.	TRBJ2-1	TRBV25-1	many	TGTGCCAGCTTGGGGGAATCTGTCGAGCAGTTCTTC	CASLGESVEQFF
TRBD2	TRBJ2-1	TRBV18	.	TGTGCCAGCTCACGCCAACGGACTAGCGGGAGAGATGAGCAGTTCTTC	CASSRQRTSGRDEQFF
TRBD2	TRBJ2-2	TRBV5-1	few	TGCGCCAGCAGCGTAGGGACTAGCGGGTCCCCCGGGGAGCTGTTTTTT	CASSVGTSGSPGELFF
TRBD2	TRBJ2-7	TRBV29-1	.	TGCAGCGTTGTAGGGCGGGAGGGGAGCTCCTACAATGAGCAGTACTTC	CSVVGREGSSYNEQYF
TRBD1	TRBJ2-1	TRBV12-3/TRBV12-4	.	TGTGCCAGCAGTCCGACAGGGAGTAGTGAGCAGTTCTTC	CASSPTGSSEQFF
TRBD2	TRBJ2-1	TRBV4-1	few	TGCGCCAGCAGCCGCGAGACTAGCGGGACCGTTGTTAGCTCCTACAATGAGCAGTTCTTC	CASSRETSGTVVSSYNEQFF
TRBD2	TRBJ2-3	TRBV4-1	.	TGCGCCAGCAACACCGGCGGGAGGCTAAGCACAGATACGCAGTATTTT	CASNTGGRLSTDTQYF
.	TRBJ2-1	TRBV7-3	.	TGTGCCAGCAGCTTTTGGTCAGGGGTGGACAATGAGCAGTTCTTC	CASSFWSGVDNEQFF
TRBD1	TRBJ2-5	TRBV12-3/TRBV12-4	.	TGTGCCAGCAGTTCTCCTCGGGACAGGGGCGCGCGGGGTGAGACCCAGTACTTC	CASSSPRDRGARGETQYF
.	TRBJ2-1	TRBV20-1	.	TGCAGTGCTAGGAGCGGTACTAGCTTAGATGAGCAGTTCTTC	CSARSGTSLDEQFF
.	TRBJ2-3	TRBV6-5	few	TGTGCCAGCAGACCATTCTCAGGGAGCGCAGATACGCAGTATTTT	CASRPFSGSADTQYF
.	TRBJ2-7	TRBV10-3	.	TGTGCCATCACGCCGTCCCTAGAGAACGAGCAGTACTTC	CAITPSLENEQYF
.	TRBJ2-4	TRBV7-9	few	TGTGCCAGCAGCCCCGCGAAGGGATTAAACATTCAGTACTTC	CASSPAKGLNIQYF
.	TRBJ2-1	TRBV4-3	.	TGCGCCAGCAGCCTCCGACCTAGCAGGGACAATGAGCAGTTCTTC	CASSLRPSRDNEQFF
.	TRBJ2-1	TRBV7-2	.	TGTGCCAGCAGCCAAACCCGGGGCGGCTACAATGAGCAGTTCTTC	CASSQTRGGYNEQFF
.	TRBJ1-5	TRBV29-1	.	TGCAGCGTTGTGCCGGGGAGCGGACAGCCCCGGCATTTT	CSVVPGSGQPRHF
TRBD1	TRBJ2-1	TRBV5-8	.	TGTGCCAGCAGCTTGGCAGGGGGAAGAAACAATGAGCAGTTCTTC	CASSLAGGRNNEQFF
TRBD1	TRBJ1-2	TRBV5-1	once	TGCGCCAGCAGCGTGATGACAGGGAACTATGGCTACACCTTC	CASSVMTGNYGYTF
TRBD2	TRBJ2-3	TRBV6-5	.	TGTGCCAGCAGTTACTCGACCGGGACTAGCGCAGCAGATACGCAGTATTTT	CASSYSTGTSAADTQYF
.	TRBJ2-2	TRBV9	.	TGTGCCAGCAGCGCATCAGGGGCCGGGGAGCTGTTTTTT	CASSASGAGELFF
TRBD2	TRBJ2-3	TRBV18	few	TGTGCCAGCACAACGGGAGGGCCTAGCACAGATACGCAGTATTTT	CASTTGGPSTDTQYF
.	TRBJ1-5	TRBV7-9	.	TGTGCCAGCAGCTTCACAGGGAGCAATCAGCCCCAGCATTTT	CASSFTGSNQPQHF
.	TRBJ2-3	TRBV27	.	TGTGCCAGCAGTTTATTCGGACAGCTACCTAGCACAGATACGCAGTATTTT	CASSLFGQLPSTDTQYF
.	TRBJ2-5	TRBV5-1	few	TGCGCCAGCAGCGGACTCCCTTGGGAGACCCAGTACTTC	CASSGLPWETQYF
TRBD2	TRBJ2-3	TRBV5-1	few	TGCGCCAGCAGCCCCTCAGGGGGTAGCGGGAGGACAACAGATACGCAGTATTTT	CASSPSGGSGRTTDTQYF
TRBD2	TRBJ2-1	TRBV7-2	.	TGTGCCAGCAGCTTAGCAGAAGGGAGGGTCCCTTACAATGAGCAGTTCTTC	CASSLAEGRVPYNEQFF
.	TRBJ1-5	TRBV2	.	TGTGCCAGCAGGCAAACCAGCAGCAATCAGCCCCAGCATTTT	CASRQTSSNQPQHF
TRBD2	TRBJ2-1	TRBV9	many	TGTGCCAGCAGCCCCGGGGGGACTAGCATTCATGAGCAGTTCTTC	CASSPGGTSIHEQFF
.	TRBJ2-5	TRBV7-6	.	TGTGCCAGCAGCACGGGACGGAGCCAAGAGACCCAGTACTTC	CASSTGRSQETQYF
.	TRBJ2-1	TRBV24-1	few	TGTGCCACCAGTGATTTTTTCTGGCCCAATGAGCAGTTCTTC	CATSDFFWPNEQFF
.	TRBJ2-3	TRBV5-1	.	TGCGCCAGCAGCTTCTACGGCACAGATACGCAGTATTTT	CASSFYGTDTQYF
.	TRBJ2-7	TRBV6-1	few	TGTGCCAGCAGTGAAGCACCTTCAAAATACGAGCAGTACTTC	CASSEAPSKYEQYF
.	TRBJ2-3	TRBV12-3/TRBV12-4	.	TGTGCCAGCAGTTTCGGAGTGACCGGAGATACGCAGTATTTT	CASSFGVTGDTQYF
.	TRBJ2-3	TRBV29-1	.	TGCAGCGTCAACAGGGCAGAAGTCGCAGATACGCAGTATTTT	CSVNRAEVADTQYF
.	TRBJ2-3	TRBV4-3	.	TGCGCCAGCAGCCACACCATCATCCGGGACACGACGGCGGATACGCAGTATTTT	CASSHTIIRDTTADTQYF
.	TRBJ2-1	TRBV28	once	TGTGCCAGCAGTTCCCTTTCGGGTCGCTCCTACAATGAGCAGTTCTTC	CASSSLSGRSYNEQFF
.	TRBJ2-3	TRBV7-9	.	TGTGCCACCCCGAATAGGCAGACAGATACGCAGTATTTT	CATPNRQTDTQYF
TRBD1	TRBJ2-7	TRBV29-1	.	TGCAGCGTTCAGAGGGGGCGCGAGCAGTACTTC	CSVQRGREQYF
TRBD1	TRBJ2-7	TRBV7-2	few	TGTGCCAGCAGCTCCCGATCCGGGGACAGGGCGGTCTACGAGCAGTACTTC	CASSSRSGDRAVYEQYF
TRBD1	TRBJ1-2	TRBV12-3/TRBV12-4	few	TGTGCCAGCAGGCTAAGCGGACAGGCCACCTTTAATGGCTACACCTTC	CASRLSGQATFNGYTF
.	TRBJ2-1	TRBV6-4	few	TGTGCCAGCAGTGTTGAGGGGACCGGTAATGAGCAGTTCTTC	CASSVEGTGNEQFF
.	TRBJ1-1	TRBV20-1	.	TGCAGTGCTAAAAATTTTAGGGGGTACGGCACTGAAGCTTTCTTT	CSAKNFRGYGTEAFF
.	TRBJ1-2	TRBV7-2	.	TGTGCCAGCATTGTAGCACGGACCAATTATGGCTACACCTTC	CASIVARTNYGYTF
.	TRBJ1-1	TRBV3-1	.	TGTGCCAGCAGCCAAACAGCCGGGGCGAGGAACACTGAAGCTTTCTTT	CASSQTAGARNTEAFF
.	TRBJ2-2	TRBV6-2/TRBV6-3	.	TGTGCCAGCGAACGGAGTATCCCCGGGGAGCTGTTTTTT	CASERSIPGELFF
TRBD2	TRBJ2-1	TRBV4-2	.	TGTGCCAGCAGGGAATCATATAGCGGGGGGGCGGCTGAGCAGTTCTTC	CASRESYSGGAAEQFF
.	TRBJ2-7	TRBV9	once	TGTGCCAGCAGCGTAGGCCCGATCAGCTCCTACAATGAGCAGTACTTC	CASSVGPISSYNEQYF
.	TRBJ2-2	TRBV29-1	few	TGCAGCGTTGAGGAGAGAGGGGCGAGGGGGACCGGGGAGCTGTTTTTT	CSVEERGARGTGELFF
.	TRBJ2-7	TRBV3-1	.	TGTGCCAGCAGCCAAGGGCCAATCCTCTCCTACGAGCAGTACTTC	CASSQGPILSYEQYF